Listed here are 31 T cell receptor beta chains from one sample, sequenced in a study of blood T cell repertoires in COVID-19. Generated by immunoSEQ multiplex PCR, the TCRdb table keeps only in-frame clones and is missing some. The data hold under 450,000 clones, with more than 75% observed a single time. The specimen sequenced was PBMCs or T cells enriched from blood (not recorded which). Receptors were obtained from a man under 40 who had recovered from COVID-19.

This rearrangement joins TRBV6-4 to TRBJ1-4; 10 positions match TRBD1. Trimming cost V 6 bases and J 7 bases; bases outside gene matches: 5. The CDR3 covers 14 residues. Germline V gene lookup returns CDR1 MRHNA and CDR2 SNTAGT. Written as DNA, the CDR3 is TGTGCCAGCAGCCCGGACAGGGGGAGTGAAAAACTGTTTTTT. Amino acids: CASSPDRGSEKLFF.

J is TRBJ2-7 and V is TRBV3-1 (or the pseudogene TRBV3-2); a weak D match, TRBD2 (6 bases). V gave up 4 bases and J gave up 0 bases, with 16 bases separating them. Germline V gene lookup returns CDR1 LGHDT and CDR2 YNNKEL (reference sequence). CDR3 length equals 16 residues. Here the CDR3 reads CASSPPGSSYSYEQYF. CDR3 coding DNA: TGTGCCAGCAGCCCTCCCGGGAGTAGCTACTCCTACGAGCAGTACTTC.

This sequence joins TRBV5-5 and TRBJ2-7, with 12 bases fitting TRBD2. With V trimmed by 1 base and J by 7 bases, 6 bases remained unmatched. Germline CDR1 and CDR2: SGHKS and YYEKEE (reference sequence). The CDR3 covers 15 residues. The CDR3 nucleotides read TGTGCCAGCAGCTTGCCTAGCGGGGGGGTGGAAGAGCAGTACTTC. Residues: CASSLPSGGVEEQYF.

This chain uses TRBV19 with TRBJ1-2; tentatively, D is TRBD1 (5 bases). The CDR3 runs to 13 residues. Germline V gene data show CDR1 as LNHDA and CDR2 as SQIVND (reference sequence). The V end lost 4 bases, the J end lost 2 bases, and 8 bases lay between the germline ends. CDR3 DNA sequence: TGTGCCAGTAGTACAGGGCCCAACTATGGCTACACCTTC. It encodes CASSTGPNYGYTF.

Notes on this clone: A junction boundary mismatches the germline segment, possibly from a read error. The CDR3 nucleotides read TGTGCTAGCAGCCCCGCGGGACTAGCGGGGGGCATCACAGATACGCAGTATTTT. Its translation: CASSPAGLAGGITDTQYF. The V and J genes are TRBV7-7 and TRBJ2-3; 15 positions match TRBD2. Germline CDR1 is SSHAT and CDR2 is FNYEAQ (reference sequence). CDR3 size: 18 residues.

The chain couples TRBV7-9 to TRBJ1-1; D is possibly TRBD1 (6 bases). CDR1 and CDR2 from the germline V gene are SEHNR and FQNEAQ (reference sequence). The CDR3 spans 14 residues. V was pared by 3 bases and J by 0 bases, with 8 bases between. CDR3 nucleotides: TGTGCCAGCAGCTTCCAGGGGATGAACACTGAAGCTTTCTTT. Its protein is CASSFQGMNTEAFF.

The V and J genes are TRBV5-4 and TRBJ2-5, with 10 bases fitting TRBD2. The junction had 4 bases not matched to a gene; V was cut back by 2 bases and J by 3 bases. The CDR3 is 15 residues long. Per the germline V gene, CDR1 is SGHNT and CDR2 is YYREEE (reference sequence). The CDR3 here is CASSFPLAGEETQYF. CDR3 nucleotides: TGTGCCAGCAGCTTCCCGCTAGCGGGGGAAGAGACCCAGTACTTC.

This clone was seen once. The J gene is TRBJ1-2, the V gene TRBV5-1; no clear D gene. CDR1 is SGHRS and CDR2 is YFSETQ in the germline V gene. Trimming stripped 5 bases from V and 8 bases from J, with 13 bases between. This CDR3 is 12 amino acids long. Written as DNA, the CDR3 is TGCGCCAGCAGGTCCGGGGAGGAGGGCTACACCTTC. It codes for CASRSGEEGYTF.

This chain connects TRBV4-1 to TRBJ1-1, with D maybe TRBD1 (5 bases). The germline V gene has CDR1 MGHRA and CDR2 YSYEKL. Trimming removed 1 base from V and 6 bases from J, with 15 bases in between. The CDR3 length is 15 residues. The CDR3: CASSQGRGGDAEAFF. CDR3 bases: TGCGCCAGCAGCCAAGGGCGGGGGGGTGACGCTGAAGCTTTCTTT.

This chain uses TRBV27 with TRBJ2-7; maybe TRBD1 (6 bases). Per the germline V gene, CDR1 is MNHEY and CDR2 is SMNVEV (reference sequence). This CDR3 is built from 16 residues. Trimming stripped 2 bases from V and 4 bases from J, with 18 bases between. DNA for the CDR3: TGTGCCAGCAGTTTAAGTGTCGGGACATTAATATACGAGCAGTACTTC. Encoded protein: CASSLSVGTLIYEQYF.

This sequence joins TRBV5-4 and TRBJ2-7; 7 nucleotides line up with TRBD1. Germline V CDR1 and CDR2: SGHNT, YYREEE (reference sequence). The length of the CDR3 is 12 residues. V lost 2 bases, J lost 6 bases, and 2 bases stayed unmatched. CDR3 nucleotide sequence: TGTGCCAGCAGCTTAACAGGGGCCGAGCAGTACTTC. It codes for CASSLTGAEQYF. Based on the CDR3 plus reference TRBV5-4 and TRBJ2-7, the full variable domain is ETGVTQSPTHLIKTRGQQVTLRCSSQSGHNTVSWYQQALGQGPQFIFQYYREEENGRGNFPPRFSGLQFPNYSSELNVNALELDDSALYLCASSLTGAEQYFGPGTRLTVT.

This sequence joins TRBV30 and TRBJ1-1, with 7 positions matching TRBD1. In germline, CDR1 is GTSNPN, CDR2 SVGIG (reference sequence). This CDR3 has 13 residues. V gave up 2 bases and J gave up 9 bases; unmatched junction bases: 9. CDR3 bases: TGTGCCTGGAGTCACCGGGACAGAGGGCAAGCTTTCTTT. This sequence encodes CAWSHRDRGQAFF.

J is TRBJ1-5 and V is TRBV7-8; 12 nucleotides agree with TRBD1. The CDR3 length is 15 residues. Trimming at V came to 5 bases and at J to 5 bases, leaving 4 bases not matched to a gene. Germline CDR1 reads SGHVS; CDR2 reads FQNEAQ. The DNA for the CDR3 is TGTGCCAGCAGCCAGTGGGACAGGGGGCATCAGCCCCAGCATTTT. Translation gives CASSQWDRGHQPQHF.

The CDR3 bases are TGTGCCAGCACAGGGGGACAGCGCACAGATACGCAGTATTTT. Translated, it gives CASTGGQRTDTQYF. The gene calls are TRBV7-2 and TRBJ2-3; 7 nucleotides line up with TRBD1. The CDR3 sequence is 14 residues long. The J segment lost 1 base and the V segment lost 7 bases, leaving 5 bases of the junction unmatched. Germline V lookup: CDR1 SGHTA, CDR2 FQGNSA.

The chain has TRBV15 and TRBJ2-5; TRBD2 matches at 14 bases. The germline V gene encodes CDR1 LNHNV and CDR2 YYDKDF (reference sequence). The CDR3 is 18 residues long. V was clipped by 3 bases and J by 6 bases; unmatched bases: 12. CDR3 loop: CATSRKTAGTSGGKTQYF. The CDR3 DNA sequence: TGTGCCACCAGCAGGAAGACCGCCGGGACTAGCGGGGGAAAGACCCAGTACTTC.

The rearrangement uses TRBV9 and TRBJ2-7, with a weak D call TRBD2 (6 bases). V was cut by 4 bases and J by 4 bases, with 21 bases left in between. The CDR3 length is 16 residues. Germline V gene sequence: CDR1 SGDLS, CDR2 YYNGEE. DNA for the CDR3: TGTGCCAGCAGCAATGGTTTAGCGGACACACGTTACGAGCAGTACTTC. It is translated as CASSNGLADTRYEQYF.

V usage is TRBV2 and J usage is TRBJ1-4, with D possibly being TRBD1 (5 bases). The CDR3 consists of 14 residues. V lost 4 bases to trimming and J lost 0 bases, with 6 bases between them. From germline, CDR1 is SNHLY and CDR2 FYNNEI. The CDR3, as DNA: TGTGCCAGCAGTGGACAGTCAACTAATGAAAAACTGTTTTTT. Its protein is CASSGQSTNEKLFF.

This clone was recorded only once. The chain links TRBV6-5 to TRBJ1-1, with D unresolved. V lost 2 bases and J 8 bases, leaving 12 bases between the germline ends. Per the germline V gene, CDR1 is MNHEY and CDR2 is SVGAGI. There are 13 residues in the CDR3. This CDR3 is CASSYRNPREAFF. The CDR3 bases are TGTGCCAGCAGTTACCGTAACCCCCGGGAAGCTTTCTTT.

The chain's CDR3 is CASSQELFDSPYSNQPQHF. In DNA, the CDR3 is TGTGCCAGCAGCCAAGAATTGTTTGACAGTCCATATAGCAATCAGCCCCAGCATTTT. The rearrangement joins TRBV3-1 (or the pseudogene TRBV3-2) to TRBJ1-5, with D tentatively TRBD1 (5 bases). V gave up 0 bases and J gave up 0 bases, with 18 bases separating them. Germline V gives CDR1 LGHDT, CDR2 YNNKEL (reference sequence). The CDR3 is 19 amino acids.

CDR3 protein: CSASDGGNQPQHF. The CDR3 DNA reads TGCAGTGCTAGTGACGGGGGCAATCAGCCCCAGCATTTT. The chain is built from TRBV20-1 and TRBJ1-5; D is uncertain. In germline, CDR1 is DFQATT, CDR2 SNEGSKA (reference sequence). This CDR3 is 13 amino acids long. The germline V and J ends were trimmed by 3 bases and 2 bases, with 8 bases remaining between them.

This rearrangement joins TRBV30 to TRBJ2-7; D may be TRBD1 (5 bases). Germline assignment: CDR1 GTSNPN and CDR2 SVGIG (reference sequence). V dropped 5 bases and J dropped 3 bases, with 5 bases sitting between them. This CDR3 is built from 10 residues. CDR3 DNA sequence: TGTGCCTGGGGACACTACGAGCAGTACTTC. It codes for CAWGHYEQYF.

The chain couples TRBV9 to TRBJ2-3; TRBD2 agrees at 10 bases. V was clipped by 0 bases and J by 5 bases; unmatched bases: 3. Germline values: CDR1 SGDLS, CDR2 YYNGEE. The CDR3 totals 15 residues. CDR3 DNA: TGTGCCAGCAGCGTAGGAGTAGCGGGGGGAGATACGCAGTATTTT. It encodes CASSVGVAGGDTQYF.

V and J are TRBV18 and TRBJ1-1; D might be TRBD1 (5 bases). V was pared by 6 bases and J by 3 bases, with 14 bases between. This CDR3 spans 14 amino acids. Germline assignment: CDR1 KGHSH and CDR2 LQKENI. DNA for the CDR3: TGTGCCAGCTCGTCAAGCGCAGGGTACACTGAAGCTTTCTTT. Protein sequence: CASSSSAGYTEAFF.

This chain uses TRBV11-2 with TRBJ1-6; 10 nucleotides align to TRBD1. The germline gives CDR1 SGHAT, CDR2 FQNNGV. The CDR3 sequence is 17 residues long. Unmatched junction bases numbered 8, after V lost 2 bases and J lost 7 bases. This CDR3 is CASSLTSGTGENSPLHF. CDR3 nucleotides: TGTGCCAGCAGCTTAACCTCCGGGACAGGGGAGAATTCACCCCTCCACTTT. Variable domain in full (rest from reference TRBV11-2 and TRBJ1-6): EAGVAQSPRYKIIEKRQSVAFWCNPISGHATLYWYQQILGQGPKLLIQFQNNGVVDDSQLPKDRFSAERLKGVDSTLKIQPAKLEDSAVYLCASSLTSGTGENSPLHFGNGTRLTVT.

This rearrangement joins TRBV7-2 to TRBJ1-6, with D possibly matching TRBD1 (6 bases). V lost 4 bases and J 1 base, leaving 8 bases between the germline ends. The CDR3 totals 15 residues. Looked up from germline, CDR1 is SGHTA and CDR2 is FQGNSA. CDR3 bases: TGTGCCAGCAGCTCTACAGGGTCCTATAATTCACCCCTCCACTTT. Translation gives CASSSTGSYNSPLHF.

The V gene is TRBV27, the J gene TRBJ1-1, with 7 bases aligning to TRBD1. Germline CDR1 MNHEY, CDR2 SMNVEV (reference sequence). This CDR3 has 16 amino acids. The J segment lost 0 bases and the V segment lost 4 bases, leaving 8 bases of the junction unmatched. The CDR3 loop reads CASSWDRVSMNTEAFF. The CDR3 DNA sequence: TGTGCCAGCAGTTGGGACAGAGTTTCAATGAACACTGAAGCTTTCTTT.

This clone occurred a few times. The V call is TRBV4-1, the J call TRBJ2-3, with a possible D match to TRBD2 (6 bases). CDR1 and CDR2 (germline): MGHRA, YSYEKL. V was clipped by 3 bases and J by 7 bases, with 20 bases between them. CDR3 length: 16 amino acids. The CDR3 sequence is CASSHGGRREANTQYF. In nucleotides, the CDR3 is TGCGCCAGCAGCCACGGGGGTCGGAGAGAAGCAAATACGCAGTATTTT.

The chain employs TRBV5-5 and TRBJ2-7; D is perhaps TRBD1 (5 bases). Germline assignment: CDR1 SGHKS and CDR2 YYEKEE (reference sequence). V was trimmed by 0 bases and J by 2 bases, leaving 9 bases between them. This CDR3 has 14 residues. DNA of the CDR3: TGTGCCAGCAGCTTGGATTGGGGCCCCTACGAGCAGTACTTC. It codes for CASSLDWGPYEQYF.

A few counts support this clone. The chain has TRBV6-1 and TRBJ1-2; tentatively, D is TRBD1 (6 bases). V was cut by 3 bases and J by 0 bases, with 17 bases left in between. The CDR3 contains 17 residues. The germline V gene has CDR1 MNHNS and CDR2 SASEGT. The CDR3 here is CASSDDRNTPPNYGYTF. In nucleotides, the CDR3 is TGTGCCAGCAGTGATGACAGGAACACCCCTCCTAACTATGGCTACACCTTC.

The CDR3 region has the DNA TGTGCCAGCTCACAACAGAACACCGGGGAGCTGTTTTTT. It codes for CASSQQNTGELFF. The V call is TRBV18, the J call TRBJ2-2; no clear D gene. The CDR3 runs 13 residues. V was shortened by 4 bases and J by 1 base, with 4 bases between the two germline ends. The germline V gene has CDR1 KGHSH and CDR2 LQKENI.

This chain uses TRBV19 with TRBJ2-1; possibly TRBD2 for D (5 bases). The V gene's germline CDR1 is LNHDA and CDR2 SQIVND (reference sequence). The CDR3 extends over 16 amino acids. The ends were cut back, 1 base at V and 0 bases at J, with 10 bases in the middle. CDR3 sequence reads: CASSIGSGHSYNEQFF. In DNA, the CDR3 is TGTGCCAGTAGTATAGGGAGCGGCCACTCCTACAATGAGCAGTTCTTC.